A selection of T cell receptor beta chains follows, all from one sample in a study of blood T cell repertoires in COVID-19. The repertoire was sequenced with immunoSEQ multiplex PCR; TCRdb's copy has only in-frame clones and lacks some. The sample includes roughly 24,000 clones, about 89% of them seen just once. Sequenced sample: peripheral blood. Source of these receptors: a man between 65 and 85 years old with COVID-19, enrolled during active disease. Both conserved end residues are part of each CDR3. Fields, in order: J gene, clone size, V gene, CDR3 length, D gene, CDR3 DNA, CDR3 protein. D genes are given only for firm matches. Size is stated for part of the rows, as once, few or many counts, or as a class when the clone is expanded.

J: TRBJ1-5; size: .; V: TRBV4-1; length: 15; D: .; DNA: TGCGCCAGCAGCCAAGTTGTAGGGGAGGTTCAGCCCCAGCATTTT; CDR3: CASSQVVGEVQPQHF
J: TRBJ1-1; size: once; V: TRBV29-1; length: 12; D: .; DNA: TGCAGCGCTGCCACAGGGAGAACTGAAGCTTTCTTT; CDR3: CSAATGRTEAFF
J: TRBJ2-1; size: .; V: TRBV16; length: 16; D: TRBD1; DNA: TGTGCCAGCAGCCAATCGACAGGGGCCACTTACAATGAGCAGTTCTTC; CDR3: CASSQSTGATYNEQFF
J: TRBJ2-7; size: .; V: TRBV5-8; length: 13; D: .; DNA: TGTGCCAGCAGCCGAGGAGGGGTCTACGAGCAGTACTTC; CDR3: CASSRGGVYEQYF
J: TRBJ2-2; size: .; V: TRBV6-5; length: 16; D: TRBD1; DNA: TGTGCCAGCAGTTACTCTGGCAGGGGGCATGCCGGGGAGCTGTTTTTT; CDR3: CASSYSGRGHAGELFF
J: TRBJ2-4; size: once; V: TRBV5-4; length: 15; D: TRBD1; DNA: TGTGCCAGCAGCTCGCCGGGACAGGGTAAAAACATTCAGTACTTC; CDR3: CASSSPGQGKNIQYF
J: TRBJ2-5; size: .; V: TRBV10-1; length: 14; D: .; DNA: TGCGCCAGCAGTGAGGCAGGCGACCAAGAGACCCAGTACTTC; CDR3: CASSEAGDQETQYF
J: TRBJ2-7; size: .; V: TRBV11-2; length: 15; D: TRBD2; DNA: TGTGCCAGCAGCACCGGACTAGCGGGCCCCTACGAGCAGTACTTC; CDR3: CASSTGLAGPYEQYF
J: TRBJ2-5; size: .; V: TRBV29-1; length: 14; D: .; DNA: TGCAGCGTTGAGCGTACCCAGGGCTCCAAGACCCAGTACTTC; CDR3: CSVERTQGSKTQYF
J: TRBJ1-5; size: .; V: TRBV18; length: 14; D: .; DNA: TGTGCCACTCGCTTGAGTGGTAGCAATCAGCCCCAGCATTTT; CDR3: CATRLSGSNQPQHF
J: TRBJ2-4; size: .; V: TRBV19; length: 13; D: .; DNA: TGTGCCAGTAAGGTTAGCATGGGAAACATTCAGTACTTC; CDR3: CASKVSMGNIQYF
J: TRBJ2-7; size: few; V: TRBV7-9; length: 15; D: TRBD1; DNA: TGTGCCAGCAGCCCAAGGACAGGGAGCTCCTACGAGCAGTACTTC; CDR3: CASSPRTGSSYEQYF
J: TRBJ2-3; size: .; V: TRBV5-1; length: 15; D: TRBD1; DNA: TGCGCCAGCAGCCCGGACAGGGGGCAGGGAGATACGCAGTATTTT; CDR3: CASSPDRGQGDTQYF
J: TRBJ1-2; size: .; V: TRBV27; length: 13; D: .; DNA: TGTGCCAGCAGCTCCGCGGGGGGCTATGGCTACACCTTC; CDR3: CASSSAGGYGYTF
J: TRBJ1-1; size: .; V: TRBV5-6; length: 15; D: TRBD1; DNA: TGTGCCAGCAGCTTCGGGACAGGGTTGGACACTGAAGCTTTCTTT; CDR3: CASSFGTGLDTEAFF
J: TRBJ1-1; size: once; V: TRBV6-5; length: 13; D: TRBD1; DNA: TGTGCCACCTCGGGACAGGGGACCACTGAAGCTTTCTTT; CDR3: CATSGQGTTEAFF
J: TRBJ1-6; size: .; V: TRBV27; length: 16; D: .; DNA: TGTGCCAGCAGCCTCCAGGGGAGCTCCTATAATTCACCCCTCCACTTT; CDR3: CASSLQGSSYNSPLHF
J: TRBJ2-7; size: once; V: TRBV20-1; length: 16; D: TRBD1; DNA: TGCAGTGCTAGTCCGGACAGGGGGCGTCTCCCCTACGAGCAGTACTTC; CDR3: CSASPDRGRLPYEQYF
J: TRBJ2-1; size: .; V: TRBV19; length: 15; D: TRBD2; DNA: TGTGCCAGTAGTATCGTCCTAGCGGGAGTCAATGAGCAGTTCTTC; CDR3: CASSIVLAGVNEQFF
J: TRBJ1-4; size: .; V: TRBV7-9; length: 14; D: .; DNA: TGTGCCAGCAGCTCCCAGGGGAACGATGAAAAACTGTTTTTT; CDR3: CASSSQGNDEKLFF
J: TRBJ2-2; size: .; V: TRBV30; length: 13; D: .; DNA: TGTGCCTGGAGCTACGGGGACACCGGGGAGCTGTTTTTT; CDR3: CAWSYGDTGELFF